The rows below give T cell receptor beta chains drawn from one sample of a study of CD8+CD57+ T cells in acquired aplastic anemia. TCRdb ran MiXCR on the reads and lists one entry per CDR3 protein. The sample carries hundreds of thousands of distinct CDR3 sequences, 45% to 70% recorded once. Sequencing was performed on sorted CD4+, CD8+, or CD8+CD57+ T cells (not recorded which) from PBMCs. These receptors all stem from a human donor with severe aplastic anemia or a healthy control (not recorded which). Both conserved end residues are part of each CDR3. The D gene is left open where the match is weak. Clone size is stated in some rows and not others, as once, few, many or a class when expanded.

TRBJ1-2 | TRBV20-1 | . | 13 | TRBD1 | TGCAGTGCTAGCCAGGGGGCAAGCTATGGCTACACCTTC | CSASQGASYGYTF
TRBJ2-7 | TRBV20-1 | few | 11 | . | TGCAGTGCTGGGACTGGCTACGAGCAGTACTTC | CSAGTGYEQYF
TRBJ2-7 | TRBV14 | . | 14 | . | TGTGCCAGCAGTTACCTCCAAGAAAGCTACGAGCAGTACTTC | CASSYLQESYEQYF
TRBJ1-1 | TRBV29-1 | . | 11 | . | TGCAGCGGAAATGAGAACACTGAAGCTTTCTTT | CSGNENTEAFF
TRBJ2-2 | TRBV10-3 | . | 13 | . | TGTGCCATCAGAGGGACAATCACCGGGGAGCTGTTTTTT | CAIRGTITGELFF
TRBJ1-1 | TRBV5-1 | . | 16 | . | TGCGCCAGCAACTCGGGACTAATTGGGGGGCGCGCTGAAGCTTTCTTT | CASNSGLIGGRAEAFF
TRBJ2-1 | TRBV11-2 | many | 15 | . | TGTGCCAGCAGCTTAGATTTGAGGGTCTACAATGAGCAGTTCTTC | CASSLDLRVYNEQFF
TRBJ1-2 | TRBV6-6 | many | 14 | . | TGTGCCAGTAATGCGGGGGGACCCTCCTATGGCTACACCTTC | CASNAGGPSYGYTF
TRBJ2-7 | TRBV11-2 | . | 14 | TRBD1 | TGTGCCAGCAGCTCCAACAGGGGGCGAGGCGAGCAGTACTTC | CASSSNRGRGEQYF
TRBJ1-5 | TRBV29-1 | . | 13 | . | TGCAGCGGGAGTACAGGAAACAATCAGCCCCAGCATTTT | CSGSTGNNQPQHF
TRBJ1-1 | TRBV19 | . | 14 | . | TGTGCCAGTAGTCTACAGGGTGAGGGGACTGAAGCTTTCTTT | CASSLQGEGTEAFF
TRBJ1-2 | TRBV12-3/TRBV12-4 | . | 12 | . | TGTGCCAGCTGGGGAGGTGCCTATGGCTACACCTTC | CASWGGAYGYTF
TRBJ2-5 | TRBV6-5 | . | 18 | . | TGTGCCAGCAGTTACTCGAGTAGGCGCGATCTCGGGAGAGAGACCCAGTACTTC | CASSYSSRRDLGRETQYF
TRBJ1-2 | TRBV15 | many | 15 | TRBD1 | TGTGCCACCAGCAGAGATTTGACAGGGGGTGGTGGCTACACCTTC | CATSRDLTGGGGYTF
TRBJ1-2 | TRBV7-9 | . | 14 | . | TGTGCCAGCAGCTTAGTGGCAGGGGACTATGGCTACACCTTC | CASSLVAGDYGYTF
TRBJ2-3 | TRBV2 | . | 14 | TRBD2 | TGTGCCAGAACGGGGGGGCCAGACACAGATACGCAGTATTTT | CARTGGPDTDTQYF
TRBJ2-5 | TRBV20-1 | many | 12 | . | TGCAGTGCTAGAGACAGGCGAGAGACCCAGTACTTC | CSARDRRETQYF
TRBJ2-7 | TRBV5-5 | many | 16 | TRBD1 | TGTGCCAGCAGCAAGATTGCCGGGACAGGTACTTACGAGCAGTACTTC | CASSKIAGTGTYEQYF
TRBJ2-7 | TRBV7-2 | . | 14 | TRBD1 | TGTGCCAGCAGCTCCGACAGGGCATCCTACGAGCAGTACTTC | CASSSDRASYEQYF
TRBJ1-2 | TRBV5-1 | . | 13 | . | TGCGCCAGCAGCTTGGATCCCAGCTATGGCTACACCTTC | CASSLDPSYGYTF